Listed below are T cell receptor beta chains from one sample, sequenced in a study of cytomegalovirus exposure and HLA in healthy donors. Data came from immunoSEQ multiplex PCR; TCRdb stores just in-frame clones and leaves some out. The sample lists 50,000 to 65,000 clones, 90% to 96% occurring once. Sequenced input: PBMCs. Receptors originate from a woman younger than 35 in good health and CMV-seronegative. The CDR3 runs from the conserved cysteine through the conserved F or W. Each record gives: D gene, V gene, J gene, CDR3 DNA, CDR3 protein. A D gene is named only where the DNA matches it firmly.

-	TRBV11-2	TRBJ2-3	TGTGCCAGCAGCTTCACCGGGATTTGGCAGTATTTT	CASSFTGIWQYF
TRBD1	TRBV28	TRBJ2-1	TGTGCCAGCAGTTTACGGGGACAGGATGAGCAGTTCTTC	CASSLRGQDEQFF
TRBD1	TRBV7-9	TRBJ1-2	TGTGCCAGCAGCTTAGCTCCGGGACAGGGGGACGGCTACACCTTC	CASSLAPGQGDGYTF
TRBD1	TRBV7-3	TRBJ1-1	TGTGCCAGCAGCCCAGCGGCAGGGGGCGGTTTTGGTGAAGCTTTCTTT	CASSPAAGGGFGEAFF
TRBD2	TRBV6-1	TRBJ2-6	TGTGCCAGCAACCCCGGGGGGGTGGCCAACGTCCTGACTTTC	CASNPGGVANVLTF
TRBD2	TRBV11-1	TRBJ2-7	TGTGCCAGCAGCCTAAGGGGGACTAGCGGTTGGGAGCAGTACTTC	CASSLRGTSGWEQYF
TRBD2	TRBV28	TRBJ2-1	TGTGCCAGCAGCCCCCTAGCGGCCTCCTACAATGAGCAGTTCTTC	CASSPLAASYNEQFF
-	TRBV7-2	TRBJ1-4	TGTGCCAGCAGCCCGAGTTTTTTCGGGTATGGTGAAAAACTGTTTTTT	CASSPSFFGYGEKLFF
TRBD2	TRBV5-1	TRBJ2-7	TGCGCCAGCAGCTTGTTATCAGCGGGAGGTTACGAGCAGTACTTC	CASSLLSAGGYEQYF
TRBD1	TRBV4-3	TRBJ2-7	TGCGCCAGCAGCCAAGATTCCCTGGACAGGGCCTACGAGCAGTACTTC	CASSQDSLDRAYEQYF
TRBD1	TRBV2	TRBJ2-5	TGTGCCAGTCGGGACAGGGGGGAGACCCAGTACTTC	CASRDRGETQYF
TRBD1	TRBV6-1	TRBJ1-1	TGTGCCAGCAGTCCGCAAAAGGGGGCTGGCACTGAAGCTTTCTTT	CASSPQKGAGTEAFF
TRBD2	TRBV7-9	TRBJ2-1	TGTGCCAGCAGCCAGCCTCTAGCGGGGGCCTACAATGAGCAGTTCTTC	CASSQPLAGAYNEQFF
TRBD2	TRBV7-9	TRBJ2-3	TGTGCCAGTGGGACTAGCGGGAAGTCCACAGATACGCAGTATTTT	CASGTSGKSTDTQYF
-	TRBV6-6	TRBJ2-3	TGTGCCAGCAGTTACTCCCTAGCGCAGTATTTT	CASSYSLAQYF
-	TRBV7-2	TRBJ1-2	TGTGCCAGCAGCCCGGGGGGGATCGGCTATGGCTACACCTTC	CASSPGGIGYGYTF
TRBD1	TRBV6-1	TRBJ1-1	TGTGCCAGCAGATCCGTCGGACAGGGGCCCACTGAAGCTTTCTTT	CASRSVGQGPTEAFF
-	TRBV15	TRBJ1-5	TGTGCCACTTCGGACAGAGTTAATCAGCCCCAGCATTTT	CATSDRVNQPQHF
-	TRBV7-7	TRBJ2-1	TGTGCCAGCAGCCCGGGCCAGGGCAATGAGCAGTTCTTC	CASSPGQGNEQFF